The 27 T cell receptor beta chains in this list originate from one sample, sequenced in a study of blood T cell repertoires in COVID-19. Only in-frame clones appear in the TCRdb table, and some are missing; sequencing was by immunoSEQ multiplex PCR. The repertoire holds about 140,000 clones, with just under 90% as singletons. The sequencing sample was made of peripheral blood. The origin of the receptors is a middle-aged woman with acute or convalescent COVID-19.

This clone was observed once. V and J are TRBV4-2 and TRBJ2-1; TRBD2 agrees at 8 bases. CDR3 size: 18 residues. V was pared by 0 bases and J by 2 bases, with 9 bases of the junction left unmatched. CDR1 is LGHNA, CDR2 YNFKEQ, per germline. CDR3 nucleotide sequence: TGTGCCAGCAGCCAAGATGCCCCCCCAGCGGGAGCCTACAATGAGCAGTTCTTC. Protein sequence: CASSQDAPPAGAYNEQFF.

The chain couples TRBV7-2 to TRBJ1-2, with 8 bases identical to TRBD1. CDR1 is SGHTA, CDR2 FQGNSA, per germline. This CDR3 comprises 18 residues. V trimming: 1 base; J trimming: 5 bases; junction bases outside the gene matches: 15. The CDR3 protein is CASSLGGTGHLLRYGYTF. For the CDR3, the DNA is TGTGCCAGCAGCTTAGGAGGGACAGGCCACCTTTTAAGATATGGCTACACCTTC.

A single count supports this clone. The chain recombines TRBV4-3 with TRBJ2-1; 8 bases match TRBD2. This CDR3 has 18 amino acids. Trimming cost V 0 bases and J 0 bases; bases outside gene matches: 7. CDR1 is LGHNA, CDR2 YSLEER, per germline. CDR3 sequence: CASSQETSGGSSYNEQFF. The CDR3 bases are TGCGCCAGCAGCCAAGAAACTAGCGGAGGGAGCTCCTACAATGAGCAGTTCTTC.

CDR3 bases: TGTGCCAGTAGTATATACGGGGAGGCCATATATTTT. This gives the protein CASSIYGEAIYF. The chain recombines TRBV19 with TRBJ1-3; D unresolved. The germline CDR1 and CDR2 sequences are LNHDA and SQIVND (reference sequence). V was cut by 2 bases and J by 11 bases, with 10 bases left in between. The CDR3 is made up of 12 amino acids.

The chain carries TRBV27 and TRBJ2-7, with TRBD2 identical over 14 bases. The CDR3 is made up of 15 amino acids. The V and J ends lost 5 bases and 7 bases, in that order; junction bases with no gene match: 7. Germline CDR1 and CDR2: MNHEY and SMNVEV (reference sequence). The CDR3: CASSPGTSGGGEQYF. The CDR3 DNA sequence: TGTGCCAGCAGTCCGGGGACTAGCGGGGGTGGGGAGCAGTACTTC.

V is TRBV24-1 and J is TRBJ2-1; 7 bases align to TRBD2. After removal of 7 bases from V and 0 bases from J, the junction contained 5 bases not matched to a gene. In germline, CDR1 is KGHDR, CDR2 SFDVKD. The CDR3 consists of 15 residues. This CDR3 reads CATSPSGYSYNEQFF. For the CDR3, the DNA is TGTGCCACCAGCCCTAGCGGTTACTCCTACAATGAGCAGTTCTTC.

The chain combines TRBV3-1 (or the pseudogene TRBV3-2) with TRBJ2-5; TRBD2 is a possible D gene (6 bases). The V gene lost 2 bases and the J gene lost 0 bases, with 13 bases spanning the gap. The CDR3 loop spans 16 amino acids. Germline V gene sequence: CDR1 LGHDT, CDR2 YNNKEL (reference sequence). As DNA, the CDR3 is TGTGCCAGCAGCCAAACTAGCCACGCTTACCAAGAGACCCAGTACTTC. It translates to CASSQTSHAYQETQYF.

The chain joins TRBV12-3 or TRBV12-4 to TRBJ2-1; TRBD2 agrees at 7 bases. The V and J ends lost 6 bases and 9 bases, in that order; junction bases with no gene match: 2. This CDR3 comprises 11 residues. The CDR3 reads CASSGEGEQFF. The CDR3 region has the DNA TGTGCCAGCAGCGGGGAGGGTGAGCAGTTCTTC.

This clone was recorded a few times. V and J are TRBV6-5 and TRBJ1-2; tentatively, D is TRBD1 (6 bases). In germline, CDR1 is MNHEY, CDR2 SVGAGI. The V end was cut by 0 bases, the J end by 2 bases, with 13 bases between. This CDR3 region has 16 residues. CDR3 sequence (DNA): TGTGCCAGCAGTTACTCATCTGTTCAGGGGAACTATGGCTACACCTTC. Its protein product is CASSYSSVQGNYGYTF.

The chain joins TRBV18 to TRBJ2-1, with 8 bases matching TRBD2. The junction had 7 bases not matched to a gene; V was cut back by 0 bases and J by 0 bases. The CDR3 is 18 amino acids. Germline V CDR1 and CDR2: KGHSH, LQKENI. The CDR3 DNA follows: TGTGCCAGCTCACCACCTAACTTAGCGGGAAGCTCCTACAATGAGCAGTTCTTC. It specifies CASSPPNLAGSSYNEQFF.

The CDR3 DNA follows: TGTGCCATCGGGACAGCGAAAGAAAAACTGTTTTTT. This gives the protein CAIGTAKEKLFF. The chain joins TRBV19 to TRBJ1-4; TRBD1 matches 7 bases. The CDR3 has 12 amino acids. Germline lookup yields CDR1 LNHDA and CDR2 SQIVND (reference sequence). Trimming cost V 10 bases and J 8 bases; bases outside gene matches: 7.

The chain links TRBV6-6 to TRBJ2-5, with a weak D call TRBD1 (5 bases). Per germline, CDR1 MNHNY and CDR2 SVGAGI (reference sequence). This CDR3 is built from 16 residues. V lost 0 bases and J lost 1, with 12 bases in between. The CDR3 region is CASSYSAQGVQETQYF. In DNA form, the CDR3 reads TGTGCCAGCAGTTACTCCGCGCAGGGCGTCCAAGAGACCCAGTACTTC.

The chain's CDR3 is CASTTSGGEQETQYF. For the CDR3, the DNA is TGTGCCAGCACGACTAGCGGGGGGGAACAAGAGACCCAGTACTTC. The chain uses TRBV28 and TRBJ2-5; 14 bases are a match to TRBD2. CDR1 is MDHEN, CDR2 SYDVKM, per germline. V was clipped by 7 bases and J by 2 bases; unmatched bases: 3. The CDR3 is 15 amino acids.

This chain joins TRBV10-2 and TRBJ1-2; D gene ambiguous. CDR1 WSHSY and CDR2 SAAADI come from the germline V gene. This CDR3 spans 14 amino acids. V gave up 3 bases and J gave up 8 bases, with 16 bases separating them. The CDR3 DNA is TGCGCCAGCAGTGACTGGCAGGCACTGAGAGGCTACACCTTC. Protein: CASSDWQALRGYTF.

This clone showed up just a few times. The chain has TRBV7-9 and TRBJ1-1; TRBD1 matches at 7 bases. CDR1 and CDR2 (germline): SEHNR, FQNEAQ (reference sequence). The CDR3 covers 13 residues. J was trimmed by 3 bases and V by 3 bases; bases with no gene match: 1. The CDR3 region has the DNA TGTGCCAGCAGCTTTGGGACAGACACTGAAGCTTTCTTT. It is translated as CASSFGTDTEAFF.

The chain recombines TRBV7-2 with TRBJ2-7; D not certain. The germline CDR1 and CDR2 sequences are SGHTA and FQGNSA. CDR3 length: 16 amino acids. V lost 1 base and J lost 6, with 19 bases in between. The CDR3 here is CASSLGPVAGPREQYF. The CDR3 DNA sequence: TGTGCCAGCAGCTTAGGGCCGGTGGCAGGCCCGCGCGAGCAGTACTTC.

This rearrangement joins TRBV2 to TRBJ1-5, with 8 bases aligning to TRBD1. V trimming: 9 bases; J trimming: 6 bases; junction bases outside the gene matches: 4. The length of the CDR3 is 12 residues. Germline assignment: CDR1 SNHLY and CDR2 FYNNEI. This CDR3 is CASTGGFQPQHF. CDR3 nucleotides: TGTGCCAGTACAGGGGGTTTTCAGCCCCAGCATTTT.

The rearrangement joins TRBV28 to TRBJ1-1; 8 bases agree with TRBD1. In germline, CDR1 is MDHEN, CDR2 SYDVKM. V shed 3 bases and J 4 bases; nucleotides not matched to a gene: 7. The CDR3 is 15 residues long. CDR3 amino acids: CASSLSRTGSTEAFF. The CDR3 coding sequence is TGTGCCAGCAGTTTGAGCCGGACAGGGTCCACTGAAGCTTTCTTT.

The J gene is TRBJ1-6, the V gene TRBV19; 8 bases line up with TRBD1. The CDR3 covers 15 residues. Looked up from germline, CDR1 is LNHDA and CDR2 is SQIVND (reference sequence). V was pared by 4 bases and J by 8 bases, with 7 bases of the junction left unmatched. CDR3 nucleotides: TGTGCCAGTAGTAAACTCGCAGGGGGCGATTCACCCCTCCACTTT. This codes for CASSKLAGGDSPLHF.

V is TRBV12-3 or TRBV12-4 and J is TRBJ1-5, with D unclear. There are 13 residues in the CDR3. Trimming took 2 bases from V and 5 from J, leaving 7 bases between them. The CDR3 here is CASSLFTDQPQHF. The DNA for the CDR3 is TGTGCCAGCAGTTTATTCACGGATCAGCCCCAGCATTTT.

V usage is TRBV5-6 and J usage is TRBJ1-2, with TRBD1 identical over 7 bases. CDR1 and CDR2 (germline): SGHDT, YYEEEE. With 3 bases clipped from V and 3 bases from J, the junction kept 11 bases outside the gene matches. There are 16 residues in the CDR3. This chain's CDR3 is CASSYLGQYVDYGYTF. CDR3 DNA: TGTGCCAGCAGCTACCTGGGACAGTACGTTGACTATGGCTACACCTTC. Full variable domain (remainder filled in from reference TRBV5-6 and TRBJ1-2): DAGVTQSPTHLIKTRGQQVTLRCSPKSGHDTVSWYQQALGQGPQFIFQYYEEEERQRGNFPDRFSGHQFPNYSSELNVNALLLGDSALYLCASSYLGQYVDYGYTFGSGTRLTVV.

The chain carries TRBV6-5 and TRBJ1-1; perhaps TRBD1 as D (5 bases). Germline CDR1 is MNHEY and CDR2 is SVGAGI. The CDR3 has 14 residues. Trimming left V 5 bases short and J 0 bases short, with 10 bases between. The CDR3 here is CASSPRALNTEAFF. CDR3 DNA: TGTGCCAGCAGTCCCAGGGCCTTGAACACTGAAGCTTTCTTT.

Written as DNA, the CDR3 is TGTGCCAGCAGCCGTTGGGACATCGGGGTGAATGAAAAACTGTTTTTT. It yields the protein CASSRWDIGVNEKLFF. The rearrangement joins TRBV13 to TRBJ1-4; a weak D match, TRBD1 (6 bases). The CDR3 is made up of 16 amino acids. Germline-derived CDR1 and CDR2 are PRHDT and FYEKMQ (reference sequence). V shed 5 bases and J shed 5 bases, with 18 bases lying between them.

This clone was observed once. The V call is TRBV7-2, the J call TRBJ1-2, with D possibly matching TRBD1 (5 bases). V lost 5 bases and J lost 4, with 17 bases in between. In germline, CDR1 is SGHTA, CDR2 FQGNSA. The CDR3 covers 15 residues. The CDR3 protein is CASSPQIQGGYGYTF. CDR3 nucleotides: TGTGCCAGCAGCCCTCAGATCCAGGGAGGCTATGGCTACACCTTC.

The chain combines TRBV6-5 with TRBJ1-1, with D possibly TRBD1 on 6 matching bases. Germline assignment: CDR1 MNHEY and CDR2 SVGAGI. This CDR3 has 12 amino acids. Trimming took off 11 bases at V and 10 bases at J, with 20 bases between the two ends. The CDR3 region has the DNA TGTGCCGTTTCGACAGGCTATCTTGGAGCTTTCTTT. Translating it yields CAVSTGYLGAFF.

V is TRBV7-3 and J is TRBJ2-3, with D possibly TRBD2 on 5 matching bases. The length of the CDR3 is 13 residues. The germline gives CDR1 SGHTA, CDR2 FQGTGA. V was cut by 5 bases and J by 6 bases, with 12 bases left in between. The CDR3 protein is CASSDGVGDTQYF. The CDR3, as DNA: TGTGCCAGCAGCGACGGGGTGGGTGATACGCAGTATTTT.

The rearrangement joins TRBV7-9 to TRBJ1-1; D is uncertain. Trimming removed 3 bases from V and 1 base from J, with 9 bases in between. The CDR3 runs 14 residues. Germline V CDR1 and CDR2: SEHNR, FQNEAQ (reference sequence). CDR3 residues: CASSFVQANTEAFF. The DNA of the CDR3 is TGTGCCAGCAGCTTCGTCCAGGCGAACACTGAAGCTTTCTTT.